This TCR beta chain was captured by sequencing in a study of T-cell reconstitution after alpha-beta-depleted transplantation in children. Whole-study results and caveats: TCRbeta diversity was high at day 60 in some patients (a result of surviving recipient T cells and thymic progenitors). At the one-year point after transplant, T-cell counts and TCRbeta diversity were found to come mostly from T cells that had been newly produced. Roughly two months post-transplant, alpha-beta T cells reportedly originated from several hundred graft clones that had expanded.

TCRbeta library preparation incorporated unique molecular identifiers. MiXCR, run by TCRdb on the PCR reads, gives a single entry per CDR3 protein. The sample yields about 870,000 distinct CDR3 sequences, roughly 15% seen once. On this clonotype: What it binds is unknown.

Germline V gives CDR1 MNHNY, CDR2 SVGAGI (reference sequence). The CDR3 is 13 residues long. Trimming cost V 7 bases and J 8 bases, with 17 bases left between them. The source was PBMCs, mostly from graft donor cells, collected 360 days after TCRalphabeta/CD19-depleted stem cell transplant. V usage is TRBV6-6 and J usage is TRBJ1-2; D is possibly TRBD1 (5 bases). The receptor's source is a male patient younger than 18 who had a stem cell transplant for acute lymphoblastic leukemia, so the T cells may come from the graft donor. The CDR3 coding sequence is TGTGCCAGCACCTCCCGGGACCCGAAGGGCTACACCTTC. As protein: CASTSRDPKGYTF.